The clone carrying this T cell receptor beta chain was found once. The same CDR3 arises from other DNA sequences in this sample as well. Method: immunoSEQ multiplex PCR; TCRdb's copy keeps in-frame clones and lacks some. This table holds under 300,000 clones, approximately 90% found once. The germline CDR1 and CDR2 sequences are SGHRS and YFSETQ. The V and J ends lost 5 bases and 9 bases, in that order; junction bases with no gene match: 8. This CDR3 is 15 amino acids long. The data derive from a study of blood T cell repertoires in COVID-19. The source of this sequence is a human donor in a cohort exposed to, infected with or recovered from COVID-19 (not recorded which). The donor label of this sample is uncertain. This sequence joins TRBV5-1 and TRBJ2-1; 13 nucleotides align to TRBD2. Sequenced: PBMCs or T cells enriched from blood (not recorded which). The CDR3 DNA reads as TGCGCCAGCAGTCCGGGACTAGCGGGACTCAGTGAGCAGTTCTTC. It translates to CASSPGLAGLSEQFF.